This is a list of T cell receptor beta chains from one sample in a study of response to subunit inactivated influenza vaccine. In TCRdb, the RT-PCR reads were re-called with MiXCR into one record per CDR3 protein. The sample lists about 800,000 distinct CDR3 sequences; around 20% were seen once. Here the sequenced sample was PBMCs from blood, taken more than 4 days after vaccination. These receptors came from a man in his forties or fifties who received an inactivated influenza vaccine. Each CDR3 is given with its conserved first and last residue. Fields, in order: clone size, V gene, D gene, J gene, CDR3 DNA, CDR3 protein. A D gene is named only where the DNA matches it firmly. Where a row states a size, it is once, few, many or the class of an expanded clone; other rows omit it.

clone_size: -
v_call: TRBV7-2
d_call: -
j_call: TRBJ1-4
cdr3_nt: TGTGCCAGCAGCTTTATGTCTGAAAAACTGTTTTTT
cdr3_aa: CASSFMSEKLFF

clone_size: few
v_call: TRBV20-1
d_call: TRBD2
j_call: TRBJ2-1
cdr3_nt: TGCAGTGCTGGACTAGCGGGAAGTTTTGAGCAGTTCTTC
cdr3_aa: CSAGLAGSFEQFF

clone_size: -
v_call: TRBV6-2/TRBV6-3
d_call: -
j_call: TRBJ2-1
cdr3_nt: TGTGCCAGCAGTTACTCTCTGACGAATCGAAATGAGCAGTTCTTC
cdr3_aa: CASSYSLTNRNEQFF

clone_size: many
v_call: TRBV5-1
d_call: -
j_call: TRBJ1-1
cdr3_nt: TGCGCCAGCAGCCCGACCTGGACTGGGAACACTGAAGCTTTCTTT
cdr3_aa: CASSPTWTGNTEAFF

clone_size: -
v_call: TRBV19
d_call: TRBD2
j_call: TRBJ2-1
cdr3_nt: TGTGCCAGCACCGGGGGGGGGACCTACAATGAGCAGTTCTTC
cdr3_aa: CASTGGGTYNEQFF

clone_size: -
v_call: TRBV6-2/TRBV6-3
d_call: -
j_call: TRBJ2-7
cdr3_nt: TGTGCCAGCAGTTACTCCCAACGCTTCAGGGGAAACGAGCAGTACTTC
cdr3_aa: CASSYSQRFRGNEQYF

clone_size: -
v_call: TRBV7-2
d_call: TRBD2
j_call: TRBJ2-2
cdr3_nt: TGTGCCAGCAGCCGTACTAGCGGGAGTGGCACCGGGGAGCTGTTTTTT
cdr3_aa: CASSRTSGSGTGELFF

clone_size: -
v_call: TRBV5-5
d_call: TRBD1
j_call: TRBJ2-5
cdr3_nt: TGTGCCACCAATCCTGGGACAGGTCAAGAGACCCAGTACTTC
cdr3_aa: CATNPGTGQETQYF

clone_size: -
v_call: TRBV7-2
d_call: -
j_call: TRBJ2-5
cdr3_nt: TGTGCCAGCAGCTTAGATAGGTACAGCCAAGAGACCCAGTACTTC
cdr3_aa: CASSLDRYSQETQYF

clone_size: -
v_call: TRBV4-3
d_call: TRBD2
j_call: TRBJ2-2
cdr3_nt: TGCGCCAGCAGCCCCGGCACTAGCGGGGGAAACACCGGGGAGCTGTTTTTT
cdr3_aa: CASSPGTSGGNTGELFF

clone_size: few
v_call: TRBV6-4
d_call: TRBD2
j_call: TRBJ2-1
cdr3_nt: TGTGCCAGCAGTCAGACTAGCGGGAGGGCCGGTGAGCAGTTCTTC
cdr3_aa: CASSQTSGRAGEQFF

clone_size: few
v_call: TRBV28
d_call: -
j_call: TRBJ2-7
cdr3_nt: TGTGCCAGCAGTTCACGGGGCAGTTTCTCCTACGAGCAGTACTTC
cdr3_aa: CASSSRGSFSYEQYF

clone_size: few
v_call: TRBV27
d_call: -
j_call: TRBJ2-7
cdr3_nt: TGTGCCAGCAGCCCCTTGGTAATTGACGAGCAGTACTTC
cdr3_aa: CASSPLVIDEQYF

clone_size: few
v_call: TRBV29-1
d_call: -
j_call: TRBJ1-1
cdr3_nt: TGCAGCGCCGTAACAGGGAACACTGAAGCTTTCTTT
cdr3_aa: CSAVTGNTEAFF

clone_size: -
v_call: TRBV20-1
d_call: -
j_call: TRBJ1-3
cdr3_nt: TGCAGTGCTGGCCCAAAAAACACCATATATTTT
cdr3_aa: CSAGPKNTIYF

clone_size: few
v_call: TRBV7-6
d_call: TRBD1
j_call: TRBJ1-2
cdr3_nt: TGTGCCAGCAGCTTCAACAGGGGCTCGAGCTACACCTTC
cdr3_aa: CASSFNRGSSYTF

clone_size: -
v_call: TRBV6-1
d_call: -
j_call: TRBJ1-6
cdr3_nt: TGTGCCAGCAGACGCAGGGCAGGGAATTCACCCCTCCACTTT
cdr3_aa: CASRRRAGNSPLHF

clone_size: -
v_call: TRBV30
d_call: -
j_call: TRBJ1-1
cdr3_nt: TGTGCCTGGAGTAATACAGGGAGGACTGAAGCTTTCTTT
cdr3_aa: CAWSNTGRTEAFF

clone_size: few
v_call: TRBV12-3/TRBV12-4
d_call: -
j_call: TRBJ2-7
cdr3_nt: TGTGCCAGCACCCCGTCCCTTTTCCTGTACTTC
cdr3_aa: CASTPSLFLYF

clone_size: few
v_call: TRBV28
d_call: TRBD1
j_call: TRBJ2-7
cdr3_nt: TGTGCCAGCAGTTTATCCTGGGACAGGCACTCACCCGAGCAGTACTTC
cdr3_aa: CASSLSWDRHSPEQYF

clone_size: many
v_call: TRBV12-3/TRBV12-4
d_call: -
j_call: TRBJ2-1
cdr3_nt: TGTGCCAGCAGCCTCGAGTCCAATGAGCAGTTCTTC
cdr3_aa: CASSLESNEQFF

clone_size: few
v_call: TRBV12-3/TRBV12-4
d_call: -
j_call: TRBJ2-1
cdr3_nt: TGTGCCAGCAGTTTTGGGGGAGTGGCGTTCTTC
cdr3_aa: CASSFGGVAFF

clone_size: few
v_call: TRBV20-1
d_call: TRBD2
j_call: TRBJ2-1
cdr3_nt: TGCAGTGCTTCCCGAGCGGGAGATTCCTACAATGAGCAGTTCTTC
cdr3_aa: CSASRAGDSYNEQFF